These 12 T cell receptor beta chains were all obtained from the same sample, sequenced in a study of T cells in Graves' hyperthyroidism and ophthalmopathy (dated by TCRdb to the late 2010s). The receptor library was made with multiplex PCR. Sequencing relied on an Illumina HiSeq 2000. The TCR beta CDR3 regions were amplified from RNA transcripts. The first round of RT-PCR for the TCR CDR3 was performed with the HTBI primer set and the Qiagen OneStep RT-PCR kit. The public reads were reprocessed in TCRdb via fastp at Q25 and MiXCR, keeping in-frame beta chains. A single entry per CDR3 protein holds the most common genes and DNA from its merged rows. This sample holds 450,000 to 600,000 distinct CDR3 sequences; nearly 20% were observed only once. The ten biggest clones cover over 45% of the sample. Source material: blood. These receptors were taken from a middle-aged man with Graves' ophthalmopathy.

The CDR3: CASSQGLRSLEEQYF. CDR3 DNA: TGTGCCAGCAGCCAAGGGCTGAGGTCGTTAGAAGAGCAGTACTTC. The V call is TRBV4-2, the J call TRBJ2-7; D call uncertain. CDR1 is LGHNA, CDR2 YNFKEQ, per germline. The CDR3 runs to 15 residues. Trimming took off 1 base at V and 7 bases at J, with 17 bases between the two ends.

This clonotype appeared many times. V gene TRBV5-1 combines with J gene TRBJ1-2; TRBD1 is a possible D gene (6 bases). Germline loops: CDR1 SGHRS, CDR2 YFSETQ. The CDR3 totals 13 residues. Trimming stripped 3 bases from V and 1 base from J, with 7 bases between. The CDR3 here is CASSWDNNYGYTF. The DNA of the CDR3 is TGCGCCAGCAGCTGGGACAATAACTATGGCTACACCTTC.

This clonotype was recorded at least ten times. Here the CDR3 reads CASSEAPNTGELFF. The DNA of the CDR3 is TGTGCCAGCAGTGAAGCGCCCAACACCGGGGAGCTGTTTTTT. The chain has TRBV2 and TRBJ2-2; D remains ambiguous. The V end was cut by 0 bases, the J end by 2 bases, with 4 bases between. The CDR3 has 14 amino acids. The germline V gene encodes CDR1 SNHLY and CDR2 FYNNEI.

In this sample, this clonotype turned up a few times. The chain has TRBV6-9 and TRBJ2-3, with D perhaps TRBD1 or TRBD2 (5 bases each). V lost 0 bases to trimming and J lost 5 bases, with 21 bases between them. Germline CDR1 is MNHGY and CDR2 is SVAAGI. The CDR3 covers 18 residues. The CDR3 DNA reads TGTGCCAGCAGTTATTCTGGGGAGAGGGGCGGGCGGAGAGATACGCAGTATTTT. Translating gives CASSYSGERGGRRDTQYF.

This clonotype was detected ten times or more. The CDR3 is CASSLGPGQGVYGYTF. In DNA form, the CDR3 reads TGTGCCAGCAGCTTAGGACCCGGACAGGGGGTCTATGGCTACACCTTC. V is TRBV11-2 and J is TRBJ1-2; TRBD1 matches at 10 bases. CDR3 length equals 16 residues. Germline lookup yields CDR1 SGHAT and CDR2 FQNNGV. Unmatched junction bases numbered 6, after V lost 1 base and J lost 4 bases.

This clonotype turned up a few times. The genes are TRBV7-9 and TRBJ2-1; D not certain. The V and J ends lost 5 bases and 5 bases respectively, with 10 bases between them. Germline values: CDR1 SEHNR, CDR2 FQNEAQ (reference sequence). The length of the CDR3 is 13 residues. Here the CDR3 DNA reads TGTGCCAGCAGCCAAAGATGGGACAATGAGCAGTTCTTC. Protein product: CASSQRWDNEQFF.

The sample holds many counts of this clonotype. J is TRBJ1-2 and V is TRBV12-3 or TRBV12-4; maybe TRBD1 (6 bases). V lost 4 bases, J lost 4 bases, and 16 bases lay in between. This CDR3 spans 15 amino acids. CDR3 region: CASSSPPGGGYGYTF. Written as DNA, the CDR3 is TGTGCCAGCAGTTCCCCCCCTGGAGGGGGCTATGGCTACACCTTC.

This clonotype was counted ten times or more. The rearrangement links TRBV12-3 or TRBV12-4 to TRBJ2-1, with D unclear. This CDR3 spans 15 amino acids. Deletions cut 6 bases from V and 0 bases from J, with 12 bases between. Written as DNA, the CDR3 is TGTGCCAGCAGCCCGTGGCGGACCTCCTACAATGAGCAGTTCTTC. Protein sequence: CASSPWRTSYNEQFF.

This clonotype has at least ten counts. V is TRBV20-1 and J is TRBJ1-1, with 10 bases that match TRBD1. The CDR3 is 19 residues long. Trimming at V came to 0 bases and at J to 3 bases, leaving 16 bases not matched to a gene. Germline V gene lookup returns CDR1 DFQATT and CDR2 SNEGSKA (reference sequence). CDR3 DNA: TGCAGTGCTAGAGATCCTCTCCGCCCCGGGACAGGGGCGTACACTGAAGCTTTCTTT. It encodes CSARDPLRPGTGAYTEAFF.

Notes on this clonotype: A much larger clone differs by one base, so this may be a read error. The chain is built from TRBV28 and TRBJ2-5; D might be TRBD2 (5 bases). Between the trimmed V and J ends, which lost 5 bases and 8 bases, there was a span of 18 bases. This CDR3 is 14 amino acids long. Germline V gene data show CDR1 as MDHEN and CDR2 as SYDVKM. The CDR3 DNA sequence: TGTGCCAGCAGTAGCGCGGGTCGCCGTCGCACCCAGTACTTC. Its translation: CASSSAGRRRTQYF. Complete variable domain (other parts from reference TRBV28 and TRBJ2-5): DVKVTQSSRYLVKRTGEKVFLECVQDMDHENMFWYRQDPGLGLRLIYFSYDVKMKEKGDIPEGYSVSREKKERFSLILESASTNQTSMYLCASSSAGRRRTQYFGPGTRLLVL.

This clonotype occurred many times. The chain is built from TRBV20-1 and TRBJ1-2, with a tentative D call TRBD1 (6 bases). Germline V lookup: CDR1 DFQATT, CDR2 SNEGSKA (reference sequence). The CDR3 length is 15 residues. V lost 0 bases and J 5 bases, leaving 16 bases between the germline ends. The CDR3 spells CSARDSRGEVYGYTF. The CDR3 DNA sequence: TGCAGTGCTAGAGATTCTAGGGGGGAAGTATATGGCTACACCTTC.

CDR3 sequence: CASSPTSSATQYF. The CDR3 DNA is TGTGCCAGCTCACCGACTAGCTCGGCTACGCAGTATTTT. This chain links TRBV18 with TRBJ2-3; TRBD2 agrees at 7 bases. The CDR3 covers 13 residues. After removal of 3 bases from V and 8 bases from J, the junction contained 5 bases not matched to a gene. Germline CDR1 reads KGHSH; CDR2 reads LQKENI.